Shown below are 9 T cell receptor beta chains from a single sample sequenced in a study of blood T cell repertoires in COVID-19. Using immunoSEQ multiplex PCR, the repertoire was profiled, and TCRdb retains in-frame clones only, with some absent. The sample records 150,000 or so clones, 80% to 90% being singletons. The sequenced sample consisted of peripheral blood. These receptors were obtained from a man between 60 and 70 years old with acute or convalescent COVID-19.

This chain links TRBV18 with TRBJ1-2, with a weak D call TRBD1 (5 bases). Germline V gene sequence: CDR1 KGHSH, CDR2 LQKENI. This CDR3 comprises 14 residues. Trimming shortened V by 2 bases and J by 8 bases, and 15 bases separated the two germline ends. The CDR3 loop is CASSPDPRAGGYTF. The CDR3 coding sequence is TGTGCCAGCTCACCAGACCCCAGGGCAGGGGGCTACACCTTC.

This clone was detected once. This rearrangement joins TRBV5-1 to TRBJ2-5; D is possibly TRBD2 (6 bases). In germline, CDR1 is SGHRS, CDR2 YFSETQ. V was trimmed by 4 bases and J by 5 bases, leaving 12 bases between them. This CDR3 comprises 13 residues. The CDR3 sequence is CASSPSGEETQYF. The CDR3, as DNA: TGCGCCAGCAGCCCTTCGGGGGAGGAGACCCAGTACTTC.

In this sample, this clone turned up once. The chain recombines TRBV7-2 with TRBJ2-1; 9 nucleotides agree with TRBD2. The CDR3 is 14 residues long. V gave up 2 bases and J gave up 4 bases; unmatched junction bases: 0. The germline CDR1 and CDR2 sequences are SGHTA and FQGNSA. CDR3 DNA sequence: TGTGCCAGCAGCTTACTAGCGGGGTACAATGAGCAGTTCTTC. This translates into CASSLLAGYNEQFF.

The rearrangement joins TRBV28 to TRBJ2-5; TRBD2 aligns across 12 bases. Germline V gene sequence: CDR1 MDHEN, CDR2 SYDVKM. V lost 5 bases to trimming and J lost 5 bases; unmatched junction nucleotides: 12. The CDR3 is made up of 17 amino acids. In nucleotides, the CDR3 is TGTGCCAGCAGTAAGCCACCAGGACTAGCGGGATGGGAGACCCAGTACTTC. Protein: CASSKPPGLAGWETQYF.

The count of this clone is one. This chain connects TRBV7-3 to TRBJ2-1; a possible D gene is TRBD2 (5 bases). Per germline, CDR1 SGHTA and CDR2 FQGTGA. V shed 0 bases and J shed 6 bases, with 12 bases lying between them. The CDR3 contains 15 residues. The CDR3 DNA is TGTGCCAGCAGCTTAACCGCACTAGGCTCCAATGAGCAGTTCTTC. The encoded protein is CASSLTALGSNEQFF.

The rearrangement joins TRBV6-4 to TRBJ2-2; D is unclear. Trimming stripped 4 bases from V and 5 bases from J, with 17 bases between. Germline values: CDR1 MRHNA, CDR2 SNTAGT. The CDR3 is made up of 16 amino acids. The DNA for the CDR3 is TGTGCCAGCAGTGTAGTACCAATCGGCGGTACCGGGGAGCTGTTTTTT. It codes for CASSVVPIGGTGELFF.

This clone was picked up one time. V gene TRBV12-2 combines with J gene TRBJ1-5; the table calls TRBD1, which could not be checked here. TRBV12-2 is assigned pseudogene status. This CDR3 is 17 amino acids long. The CDR3 region is CASRAGPRDSKGKPQHF. CDR3 in DNA: TGTGCAAGTCGCGCCGGACCCCGGGACAGTAAAGGGAAGCCCCAGCATTTT.

This chain joins TRBV28 and TRBJ2-7; TRBD1 is a possible D gene (5 bases). Trimming cost V 6 bases and J 3 bases, with 15 bases left between them. The CDR3 is 14 amino acids. Germline V gene data show CDR1 as MDHEN and CDR2 as SYDVKM. The CDR3 DNA is TGTGCCAGCAGCCCCCAGGGAAGTGTCTACGAGCAGTACTTC. Its protein is CASSPQGSVYEQYF.

The chain has TRBV6-5 and TRBJ1-5; D gene unclear. There are 14 residues in the CDR3. Germline V gives CDR1 MNHEY, CDR2 SVGAGI. V gave up 8 bases and J gave up 1 base, with 12 bases separating them. The CDR3 protein is CASASGRSNQPQHF. CDR3 DNA: TGTGCCAGCGCGTCAGGTCGGAGCAATCAGCCCCAGCATTTT.